This T cell receptor (beta chain) was sequenced in a study of metastatic and nonmetastatic thyroid tumors. Study background: Peripheral blood and tumor or nodule samples from malignant and benign thyroid patients were compared.

The length of the CDR3 is 13 residues. Germline CDR1 is MRHNA and CDR2 is SNTAGT. V was pared by 0 bases and J by 2 bases, with 4 bases between. This clone was seen repeatedly, ten times or more. Patients were all untreated before their thyroid surgery. TCRdb called clones again from the PCR reads with MiXCR. The sample has about 33,000 clones, 15% to 20% seen once; the top ten hold 12%. The chain couples TRBV6-4 to TRBJ1-1; D is uncertain. The source material was blood. The TCR sequence derives from a male donor with papillary thyroid cancer or a benign thyroid nodule (not recorded which). Some clones in this sample may be carry-over from other donors' samples. The CDR3 DNA reads as TGTGCCAGCAGTGACTCGGACAACACTGAAGCTTTCTTT. Amino acids: CASSDSDNTEAFF.